This TCR beta chain was sequenced during a study of T cell clones after liver transplantation. The overall study: TCRbeta sequencing after a pre-transplant mixed lymphocyte reaction identified graft-donor-reactive clones, later tracked in post-transplant blood. Pre-transplant mixed lymphocyte reactions yielded third-party-reactive TCRbeta sequences as comparators for graft-donor-reactive sequences. Draws occurred before transplant, before withdrawal, and after complete or failed withdrawal. Overall study findings and caveats: Migration into the graft, not deletion, may explain lost graft donor-reactive T cells.

The CDR3 covers 13 residues. Trimming left V 1 base short and J 3 bases short, with 7 bases between. Per the germline V gene, CDR1 is MDHEN and CDR2 is SYDVKM. A word on this clone: Its antigen is unidentified.

The repertoire was sequenced with immunoSEQ multiplex PCR; TCRdb's copy has only in-frame clones and lacks some. The sample includes roughly 74,000 clones, under 90% of them seen just once. This TCR was recovered from a human donor who received a liver transplant. The chain uses TRBV28 and TRBJ2-7; D unclear. Sequences were derived from CD4+ T cells from blood, sampled before liver transplant. CDR3 nucleotide sequence: TGTGCCAGCAGTTTATCCGCCTTCTACGAGCAGTACTTC. This sequence encodes CASSLSAFYEQYF.